This T cell receptor (beta chain) was sequenced during a study of T cells in Graves' hyperthyroidism and ophthalmopathy. The wider study: The authors collected peripheral blood at initial diagnosis, before any treatment.

Patients with uncontrolled infections, other autoimmune diseases, pregnancy or lactation were excluded. Germline CDR1 and CDR2: ENHRY and SYGVKD. The CDR3 is 10 residues long. It was RNA transcripts that yielded the amplified TCR beta CDR3 regions. Primed by the HTBI set, a first-round RT-PCR was run on the TCR CDR3. TCRdb called the multiplex PCR reads again in MiXCR, with one record for every CDR3 protein. The repertoire holds fewer than 350,000 distinct CDR3 sequences, with less than 20% as singletons. The study, taken as a whole, reports: Ophthalmopathy onset followed model prediction by a median around six months. Within blood appeared most thyroid clonotypes that had expanded above 0.001.

Comments on this clonotype: The antigen is not known.

The sample consisted of blood. The clonotype comes from a woman aged 40 to 50 with Graves' ophthalmopathy. The V call is TRBV10-3, the J call TRBJ2-7; the match to TRBD2 covers 9 bases. The CDR3 DNA reads as TGTGCGGCGGGGGGGAACGAGCAGTACTTC. Its translation: CAAGGNEQYF.